These 10 T cell receptor beta chains came from one sample sequenced in a study of Graves' ophthalmopathy and Graves' hyperthyroidism. Amplified material comprised TCR beta CDR3 regions derived from RNA transcripts. A first-round RT-PCR used HTBI primers, followed by a second-round multiplex PCR. Using its own MiXCR run on the multiplex PCR reads, TCRdb lists one record per CDR3 protein. The sample lists around 1,000,000 distinct CDR3 sequences, 35% to 40% seen once, with 11% in the top ten. Sequencing was performed on peripheral blood or thyroid tissue (not recorded which). All receptors come from an adult man with Graves' hyperthyroidism.

This clonotype was found a few times. This chain links TRBV7-6 with TRBJ1-4; D is undetermined. The V and J ends lost 2 bases and 6 bases respectively, with 10 bases between them. Germline CDR1 reads SGHVS; CDR2 reads FNYEAQ. CDR3 length equals 14 residues. Here the CDR3 reads CASSLFQVDEKLFF. Written as DNA, the CDR3 is TGTGCCAGCAGCTTATTCCAGGTCGATGAAAAACTGTTTTTT.

This clonotype has at least ten counts. This chain joins TRBV20-1 and TRBJ2-5; no clear D gene. CDR1 and CDR2 from the germline V gene are DFQATT and SNEGSKA (reference sequence). This CDR3 comprises 15 residues. Trimming took off 0 bases at V and 1 base at J, with 12 bases between the two ends. For the CDR3, the DNA is TGCAGTGCTAGAGACGGGCCGCTCGCCCAAGAGACCCAGTACTTC. Protein product: CSARDGPLAQETQYF.

This clonotype was detected many times. The rearrangement uses TRBV7-2 and TRBJ1-3; no definite D call. V dropped 1 base and J dropped 0 bases, with 7 bases sitting between them. The CDR3 spans 15 residues. CDR1 and CDR2 from the germline V gene are SGHTA and FQGNSA. CDR3 in amino acids: CASSLELRSGNTIYF. CDR3 bases: TGTGCCAGCAGCTTAGAGCTGCGCTCTGGAAACACCATATATTTT.

The chain uses TRBV20-1 and TRBJ2-7, with 11 nucleotides matching TRBD2. The CDR3 has 14 amino acids. V gave up 6 bases and J gave up 6 bases; unmatched junction bases: 10. Germline CDR1 and CDR2: DFQATT and SNEGSKA (reference sequence). In nucleotides, the CDR3 is TGCAGTGCGAGTAATAGCGGGGGGGCCTCCGAGCAGTACTTC. Its translation is CSASNSGGASEQYF.

The chain recombines TRBV7-8 with TRBJ1-2; 9 bases are a match to TRBD1. The V gene end was trimmed by 2 bases and the J gene end by 3 bases; junction bases not matched to a gene: 13. The V gene's germline CDR1 is SGHVS and CDR2 FQNEAQ. The CDR3 spans 18 residues. CDR3 nucleotides: TGTGCCAGCAGCTTATCCCCCGGACAGGGGAAAAGGTACTATGGCTACACCTTC. This codes for CASSLSPGQGKRYYGYTF.

This clonotype was detected ten times or more. J is TRBJ2-5 and V is TRBV7-9; D possibly corresponds to TRBD2 (5 bases). This CDR3 is built from 16 residues. Per the germline V gene, CDR1 is SEHNR and CDR2 is FQNEAQ (reference sequence). V was cut by 3 bases and J by 1 base, with 15 bases left in between. In DNA, the CDR3 is TGTGCCAGCAGCTTGTCGCGAGCGGACCTCCAAGAGACCCAGTACTTC. Protein: CASSLSRADLQETQYF.

The gene calls are TRBV29-1 and TRBJ2-5; D is possibly TRBD1 (5 bases). V was trimmed by 6 bases and J by 3 bases, leaving 11 bases between them. CDR1 is SQVTM and CDR2 is ANQGSEA in the germline V gene. The CDR3 extends over 12 amino acids. CDR3 protein: CSVRTWEETQYF. CDR3 bases: TGCAGCGTGAGGACATGGGAAGAGACCCAGTACTTC.

The rearrangement links TRBV7-9 to TRBJ1-1, with D unclear. The CDR3 is made up of 11 amino acids. Deletions cut 0 bases from V and 11 bases from J, with 7 bases between. Germline CDR1 is SEHNR and CDR2 is FQNEAQ (reference sequence). Here the CDR3 reads CASSLAGGAFF. The CDR3 DNA is TGTGCCAGCAGCTTAGCGGGCGGGGCTTTCTTT.

In its sample, this clonotype was seen a few times. The CDR3 loop is CASSLNSGKETQYF. CDR3 DNA: TGTGCCAGCAGCTTAAACAGCGGCAAAGAGACCCAGTACTTC. This chain connects TRBV7-9 to TRBJ2-5; the D gene is possibly TRBD2 (5 bases). This CDR3 spans 14 amino acids. From germline, CDR1 is SEHNR and CDR2 FQNEAQ (reference sequence). V shed 2 bases and J shed 3 bases, with 10 bases lying between them.

This clonotype was observed at least ten times. The gene calls are TRBV20-1 and TRBJ1-6; tentative D call: TRBD1 (5 bases). The CDR3 contains 15 residues. The V end was cut by 6 bases, the J end by 7 bases, with 19 bases between. Germline V lookup: CDR1 DFQATT, CDR2 SNEGSKA (reference sequence). The CDR3 region has the DNA TGCAGTGCACTGAAGGCGGGGCAGGGAAATTCACCCCTCCACTTT. Translation: CSALKAGQGNSPLHF.